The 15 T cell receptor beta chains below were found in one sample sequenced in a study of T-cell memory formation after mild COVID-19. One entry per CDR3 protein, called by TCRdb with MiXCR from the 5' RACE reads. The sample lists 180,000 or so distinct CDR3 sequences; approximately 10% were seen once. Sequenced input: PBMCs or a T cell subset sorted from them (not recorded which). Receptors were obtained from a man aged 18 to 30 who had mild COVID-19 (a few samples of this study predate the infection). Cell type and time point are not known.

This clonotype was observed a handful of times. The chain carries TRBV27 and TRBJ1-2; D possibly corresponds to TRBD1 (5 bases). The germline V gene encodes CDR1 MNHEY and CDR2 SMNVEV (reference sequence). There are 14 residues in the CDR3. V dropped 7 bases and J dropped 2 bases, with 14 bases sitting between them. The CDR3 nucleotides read TGTGCCAGCACCCCTCTTTGGGGGAACTATGGCTACACCTTC. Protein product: CASTPLWGNYGYTF.

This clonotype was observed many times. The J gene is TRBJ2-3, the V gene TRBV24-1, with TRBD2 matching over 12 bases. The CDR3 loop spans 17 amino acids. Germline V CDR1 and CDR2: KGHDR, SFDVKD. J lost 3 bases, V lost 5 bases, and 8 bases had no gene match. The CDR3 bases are TGTGCCACCAGTGGAAGAGGACTAGCGGGGAGAACAGATACGCAGTATTTT. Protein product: CATSGRGLAGRTDTQYF.

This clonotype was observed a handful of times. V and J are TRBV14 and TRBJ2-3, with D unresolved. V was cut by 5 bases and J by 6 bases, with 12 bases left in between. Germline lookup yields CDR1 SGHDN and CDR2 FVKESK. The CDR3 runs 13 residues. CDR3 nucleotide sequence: TGTGCCAGCAGCTATGGACCATCGGATACGCAGTATTTT. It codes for CASSYGPSDTQYF.

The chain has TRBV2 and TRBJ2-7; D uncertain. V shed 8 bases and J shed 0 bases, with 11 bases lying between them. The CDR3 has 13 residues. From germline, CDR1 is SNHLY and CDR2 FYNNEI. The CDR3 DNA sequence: TGTGCCAGCGAAAGGGAAGCCTCCTACGAGCAGTACGTC. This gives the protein CASEREASYEQYV.

CDR3 region: CASGGLGDTQYF. The CDR3, as DNA: TGTGCCAGCGGGGGGCTCGGAGATACGCAGTATTTT. The chain carries TRBV7-8 and TRBJ2-3; the D call may be TRBD1 or TRBD2 (6 bases each). The ends were cut back, 8 bases at V and 5 bases at J, with 11 bases in the middle. CDR1 is SGHVS and CDR2 is FQNEAQ in the germline V gene. The length of the CDR3 is 12 residues.

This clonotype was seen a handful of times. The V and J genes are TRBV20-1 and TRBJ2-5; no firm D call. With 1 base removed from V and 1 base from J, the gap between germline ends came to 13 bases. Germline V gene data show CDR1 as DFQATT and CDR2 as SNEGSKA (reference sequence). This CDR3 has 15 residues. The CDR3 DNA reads TGCAGTGCTAGAGGGCTTACACAGACCCAAGAGACCCAGTACTTC. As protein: CSARGLTQTQETQYF.

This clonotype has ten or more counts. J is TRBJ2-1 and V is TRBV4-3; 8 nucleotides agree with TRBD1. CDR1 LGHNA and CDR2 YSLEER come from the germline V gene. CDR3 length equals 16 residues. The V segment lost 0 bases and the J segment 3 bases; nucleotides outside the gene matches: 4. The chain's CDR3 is CASSQDADRDYNEQFF. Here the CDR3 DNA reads TGCGCCAGCAGCCAAGATGCGGACAGGGACTACAATGAGCAGTTCTTC.

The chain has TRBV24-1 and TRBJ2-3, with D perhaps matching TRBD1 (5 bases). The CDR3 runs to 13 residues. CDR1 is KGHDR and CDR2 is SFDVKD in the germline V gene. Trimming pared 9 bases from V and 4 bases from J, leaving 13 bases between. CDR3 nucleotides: TGTGCCACCGCAGGGCGACGCGCAGATACGCAGTATTTT. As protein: CATAGRRADTQYF.

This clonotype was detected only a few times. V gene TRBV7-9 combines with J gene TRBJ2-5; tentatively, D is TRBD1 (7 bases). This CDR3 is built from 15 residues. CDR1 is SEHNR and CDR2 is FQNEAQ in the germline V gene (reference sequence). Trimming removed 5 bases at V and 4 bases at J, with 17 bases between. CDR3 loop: CASSPTQGGGETQYF. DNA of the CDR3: TGTGCCAGCAGCCCAACCCAGGGGGGTGGAGAGACCCAGTACTTC. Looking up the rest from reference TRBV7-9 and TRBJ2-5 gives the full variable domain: DTGVSQNPRHKITKRGQNVTFRCDPISEHNRLYWYRQTLGQGPEFLTYFQNEAQLEKSRLLSDRFSAERPKGSFSTLEIQRTEQGDSAMYLCASSPTQGGGETQYFGPGTRLLVL.

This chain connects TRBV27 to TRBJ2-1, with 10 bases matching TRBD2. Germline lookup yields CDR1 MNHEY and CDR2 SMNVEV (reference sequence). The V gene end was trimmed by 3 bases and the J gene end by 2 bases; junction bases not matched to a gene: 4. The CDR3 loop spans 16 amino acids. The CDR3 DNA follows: TGTGCCAGCAGTTTTTCTAGCGGGGGCCCCTACAATGAGCAGTTCTTC. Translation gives CASSFSSGGPYNEQFF.

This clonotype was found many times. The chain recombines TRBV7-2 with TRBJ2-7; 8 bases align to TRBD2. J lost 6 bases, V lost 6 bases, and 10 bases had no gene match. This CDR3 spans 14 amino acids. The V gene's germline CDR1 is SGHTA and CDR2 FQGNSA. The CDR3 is CASSTVGAGGEQYF. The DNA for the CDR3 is TGTGCCAGCAGTACCGTTGGTGCGGGGGGCGAGCAGTACTTC.

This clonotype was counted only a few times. The CDR3 DNA reads TGTGCCACCAGTGATAGGACTAGCGGGGGGGATTATACGCAGTATTTT. Amino acids: CATSDRTSGGDYTQYF. The genes are TRBV24-1 and TRBJ2-3, with 15 bases fitting TRBD2. Germline-derived CDR1 and CDR2 are KGHDR and SFDVKD. Losses at the gene ends were 3 bases for V and 7 bases for J; bases not matched to a gene: 4. The CDR3 loop spans 16 amino acids.

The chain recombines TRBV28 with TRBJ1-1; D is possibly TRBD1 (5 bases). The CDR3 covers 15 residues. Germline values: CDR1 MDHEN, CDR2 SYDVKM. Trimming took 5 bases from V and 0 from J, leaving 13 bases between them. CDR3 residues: CASSPVDRMNTEAFF. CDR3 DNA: TGTGCCAGCAGTCCCGTAGACAGAATGAACACTGAAGCTTTCTTT.

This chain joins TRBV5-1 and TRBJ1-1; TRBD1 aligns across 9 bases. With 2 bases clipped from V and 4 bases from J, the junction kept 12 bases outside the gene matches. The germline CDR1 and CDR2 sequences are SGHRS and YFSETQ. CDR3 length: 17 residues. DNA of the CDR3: TGCGCCAGCAGCTTATCCGGGACAGGGAGTTCGGTCACTGAAGCTTTCTTT. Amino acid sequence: CASSLSGTGSSVTEAFF.

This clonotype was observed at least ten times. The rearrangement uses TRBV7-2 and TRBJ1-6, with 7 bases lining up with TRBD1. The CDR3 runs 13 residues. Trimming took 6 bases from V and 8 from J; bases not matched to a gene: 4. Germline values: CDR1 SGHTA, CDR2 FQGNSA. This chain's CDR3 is CASRPGGHSPLHF. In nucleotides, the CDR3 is TGTGCCAGCAGACCAGGGGGGCATTCACCCCTCCACTTT.